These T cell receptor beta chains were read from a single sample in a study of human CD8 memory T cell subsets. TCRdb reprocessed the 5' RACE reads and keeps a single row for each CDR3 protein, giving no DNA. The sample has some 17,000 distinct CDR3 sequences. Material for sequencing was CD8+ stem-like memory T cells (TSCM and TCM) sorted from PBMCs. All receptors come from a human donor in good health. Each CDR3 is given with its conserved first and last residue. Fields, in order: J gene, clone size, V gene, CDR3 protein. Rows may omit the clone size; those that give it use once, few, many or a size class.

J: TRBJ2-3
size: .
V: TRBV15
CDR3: CATSVRTSGRAMISDTQYF

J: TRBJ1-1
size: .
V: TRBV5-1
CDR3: CASSLGQGGNTEAFF

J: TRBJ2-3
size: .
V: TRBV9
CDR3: CASSVADGSTDTQYF

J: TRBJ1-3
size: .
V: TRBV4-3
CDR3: CASSREVGSSSGNTIYF

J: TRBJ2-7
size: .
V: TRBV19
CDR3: CASSGDYSYEQYF

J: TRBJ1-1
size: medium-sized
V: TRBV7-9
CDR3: CASSLAQGVNTEAFF

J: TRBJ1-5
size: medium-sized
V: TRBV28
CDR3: CASSLWFGNQPQHF

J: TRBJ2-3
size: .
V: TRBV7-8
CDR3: CASSLNRGPTDTQYF

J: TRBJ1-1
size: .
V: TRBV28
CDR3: CASSPLNTEAFF

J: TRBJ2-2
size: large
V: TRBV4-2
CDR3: CASSLTGANTGELFF

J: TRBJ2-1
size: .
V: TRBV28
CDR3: CASRPGPHRNEQFF

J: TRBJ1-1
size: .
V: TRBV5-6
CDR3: CASRIQGAPLVKDTEAFF

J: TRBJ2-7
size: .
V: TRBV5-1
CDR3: CASSLEGLFDEQYF

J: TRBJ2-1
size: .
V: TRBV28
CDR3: CASSWDVKIQFF

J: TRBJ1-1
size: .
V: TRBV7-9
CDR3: CASSRATQDENTEAFF

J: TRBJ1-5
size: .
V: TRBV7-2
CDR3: CASSLSRNSNQPQHF

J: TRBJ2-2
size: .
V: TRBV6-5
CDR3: CASSYSLAGALNTGELFF

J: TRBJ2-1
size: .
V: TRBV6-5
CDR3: CASSPTETVNEQFF

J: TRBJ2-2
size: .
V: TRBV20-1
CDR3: CSARSPGQGPTGELFF

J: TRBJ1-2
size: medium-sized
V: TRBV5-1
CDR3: CASSLASNQANYGYTF

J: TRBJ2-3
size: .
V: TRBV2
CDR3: CASSEGPQGTTDTQYF

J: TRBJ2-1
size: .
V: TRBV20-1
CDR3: CSARDTTHYNEQFF

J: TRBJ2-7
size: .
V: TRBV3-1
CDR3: CASSDNRDSVSYEQYF

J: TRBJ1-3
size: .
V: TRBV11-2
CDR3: CASSSTTGGFGNTIYF

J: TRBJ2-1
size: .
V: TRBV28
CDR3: CASSSLITQQENNEQFF

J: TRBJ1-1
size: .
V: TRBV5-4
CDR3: CASSLRSSGWGTEAFF

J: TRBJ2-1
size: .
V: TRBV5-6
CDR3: CASSLGTGMVEQFF

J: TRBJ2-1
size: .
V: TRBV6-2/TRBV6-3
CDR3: CASSYVEYNEQFF

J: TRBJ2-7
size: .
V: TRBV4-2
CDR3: CASSQDSGGPPPYEQYF

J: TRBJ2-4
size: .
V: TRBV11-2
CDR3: CASSLVRKSGSAKNIQYF

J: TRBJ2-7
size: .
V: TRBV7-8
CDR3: CASSPPSELHYEQYF

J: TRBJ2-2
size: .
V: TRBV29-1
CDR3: CSVEEGTGTGELFF

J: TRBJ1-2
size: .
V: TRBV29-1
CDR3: CSVGQGEDSYGYTF

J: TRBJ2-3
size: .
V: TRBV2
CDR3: CASSASGGMDTQYF

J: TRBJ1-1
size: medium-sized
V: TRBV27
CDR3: CASSLYGTGGFDTEAFF

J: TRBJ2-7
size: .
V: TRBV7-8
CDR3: CASSLRTYEQYF

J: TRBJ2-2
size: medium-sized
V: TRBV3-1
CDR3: CASSQDSGELFF

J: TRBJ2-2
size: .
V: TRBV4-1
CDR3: CASSQDRWQGGTGELFF

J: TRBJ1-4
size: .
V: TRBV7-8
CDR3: CASSFRPTERGEKLFF

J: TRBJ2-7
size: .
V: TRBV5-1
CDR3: CASSPGLAGGGYEQYF

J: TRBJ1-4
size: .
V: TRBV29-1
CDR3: CSVEDPRNNEKLFF

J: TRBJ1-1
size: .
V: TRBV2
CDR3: CASSEDVSEDTEAFF